These 23 T cell receptor beta chains share one sample of origin, sequenced in a study of TIL therapy for anti-PD-1-resistant metastatic lung cancer. This sample's time point: pre-treatment sample, taken before nivolumab and TIL therapy. The libraries were made with immunoSEQ v3. Profiled with immunoSEQ multiplex PCR; TCRdb holds only in-frame clones, not every one. Among 45,000 to 75,000 clones listed, roughly 84% were seen once. Sequences were derived from blood, sampled at baseline. All receptors come from a person between 25 and 80 years old with non-small cell lung cancer.

A single count supports this clone. The rearrangement joins TRBV27 to TRBJ2-7; D gene ambiguous. The CDR3 totals 13 residues. From germline, CDR1 is MNHEY and CDR2 SMNVEV (reference sequence). The V and J ends lost 3 bases and 2 bases respectively, with 8 bases between them. This chain's CDR3 is CASSFHTAYEQYF. In nucleotides, the CDR3 is TGTGCCAGCAGTTTCCACACAGCCTACGAGCAGTACTTC.

The chain uses TRBV19 and TRBJ2-6, with D possibly matching TRBD1 (6 bases). V was cut by 5 bases and J by 0 bases, with 17 bases left in between. This CDR3 is 18 amino acids long. Germline loops: CDR1 LNHDA, CDR2 SQIVND (reference sequence). CDR3: CASSPTGTRSSGANVLTF. CDR3 bases: TGTGCCAGTAGTCCGACCGGGACACGAAGCTCTGGGGCCAACGTCCTGACTTTC.

The V gene is TRBV27, the J gene TRBJ1-1; no clear D. The germline gives CDR1 MNHEY, CDR2 SMNVEV (reference sequence). Trimming took off 3 bases at V and 5 bases at J, with 4 bases between the two ends. The CDR3 extends over 11 amino acids. CDR3 in amino acids: CASSLGTEAFF. In DNA, the CDR3 is TGTGCCAGCAGTTTGGGGACTGAAGCTTTCTTT.

The chain combines TRBV4-1 with TRBJ2-7; TRBD1 aligns across 8 bases. The CDR3 length is 16 residues. J was trimmed by 4 bases and V by 0 bases; bases with no gene match: 8. The V gene's germline CDR1 is MGHRA and CDR2 YSYEKL. The CDR3 here is CASSQDGQGLYYEQYF. As DNA, the CDR3 is TGCGCCAGCAGCCAAGACGGACAGGGTCTCTATTACGAGCAGTACTTC.

V gene TRBV27 combines with J gene TRBJ2-7, with 7 bases aligning to TRBD2. With 4 bases clipped from V and 0 bases from J, the junction kept 0 bases outside the gene matches. The CDR3 has 13 residues. From germline, CDR1 is MNHEY and CDR2 SMNVEV (reference sequence). The CDR3 reads CASSSSGSYEQYF. The CDR3 nucleotides read TGTGCCAGCAGTTCTAGCGGCTCCTACGAGCAGTACTTC.

V gene TRBV9 combines with J gene TRBJ2-2, with 8 bases aligning to TRBD2. The V gene end was trimmed by 0 bases and the J gene end by 4 bases; junction bases not matched to a gene: 5. Germline CDR1 reads SGDLS; CDR2 reads YYNGEE. The CDR3 runs 16 residues. Here the CDR3 DNA reads TGTGCCAGCAGCGTAGGGATACTAGCGGCCACCGGGGAGCTGTTTTTT. This gives the protein CASSVGILAATGELFF. Full variable domain (outside the CDR3, taken from reference TRBV9 and TRBJ2-2): DSGVTQTPKHLITATGQRVTLRCSPRSGDLSVYWYQQSLDQGLQFLIQYYNGEERAKGNILERFSAQQFPDLHSELNLSSLELGDSALYFCASSVGILAATGELFFGEGSRLTVL.

The chain is built from TRBV18 and TRBJ2-7; D is undetermined. The CDR3 is 14 residues long. V shed 3 bases and J shed 1 base, with 10 bases lying between them. CDR1 and CDR2 (germline): KGHSH, LQKENI. CDR3 protein: CASSPASESYEQYF. CDR3 DNA sequence: TGTGCCAGCTCACCGGCCTCGGAGTCCTACGAGCAGTACTTC.

The chain recombines TRBV30 with TRBJ2-2; unclear D gene. Trimming removed 3 bases at V and 5 bases at J, with 13 bases between. Looked up from germline, CDR1 is GTSNPN and CDR2 is SVGIG (reference sequence). The CDR3 has 14 amino acids. The CDR3 nucleotides read TGTGCCTGGAGGGGGTCCTTTCGTACCGGGGAGCTGTTTTTT. Protein sequence: CAWRGSFRTGELFF.

This clone was picked up one time. The chain recombines TRBV6-1 with TRBJ1-2; 9 bases align to TRBD1. The V and J ends lost 4 bases and 8 bases, in that order; junction bases with no gene match: 14. CDR3 size: 16 residues. CDR1 MNHNS and CDR2 SASEGT come from the germline V gene. The CDR3 sequence is CASSGGGQGSLRGYTF. CDR3 DNA sequence: TGTGCCAGCAGTGGGGGGGGACAGGGAAGTTTGCGCGGCTACACCTTC.

The rearrangement links TRBV30 to TRBJ1-1, with 9 positions matching TRBD1. The V segment lost 4 bases and the J segment 4 bases; nucleotides outside the gene matches: 7. The CDR3 has 14 amino acids. CDR1 GTSNPN and CDR2 SVGIG come from the germline V gene (reference sequence). The CDR3 DNA sequence: TGTGCCTGGACCGTGGGACAGGGATTCACTGAAGCTTTCTTT. Protein product: CAWTVGQGFTEAFF.

The chain couples TRBV7-2 to TRBJ2-1, with 14 nucleotides matching TRBD2. Germline CDR1 and CDR2: SGHTA and FQGNSA. The CDR3 spans 16 residues. With 3 bases clipped from V and 5 bases from J, the junction kept 3 bases outside the gene matches. The CDR3 protein is CASSFPGLAGDNEQFF. The CDR3 DNA follows: TGTGCCAGCAGCTTCCCGGGACTAGCGGGGGACAATGAGCAGTTCTTC.

V is TRBV18 and J is TRBJ2-7, with D perhaps matching TRBD2 (7 bases). V shed 3 bases and J shed 4 bases, with 10 bases lying between them. The CDR3 covers 13 residues. Germline loops: CDR1 KGHSH, CDR2 LQKENI. The CDR3 region has the DNA TGTGCCAGCTCACCGGGGGGGCCTTACGAGCAGTACTTC. Protein: CASSPGGPYEQYF.

The chain carries TRBV28 and TRBJ2-7; 7 bases match TRBD2. Germline V gene data show CDR1 as MDHEN and CDR2 as SYDVKM. The ends lost 7 bases at V and 1 base at J; junction bases unmatched: 7. The CDR3 runs 14 residues. The CDR3 coding sequence is TGTGCCAGCAATTCTGGGGGGGAGTCCTACGAGCAGTACTTC. Protein: CASNSGGESYEQYF.

The V gene is TRBV5-5, the J gene TRBJ1-1; D is unclear. V was shortened by 2 bases and J by 5 bases, with 13 bases between the two germline ends. Per germline, CDR1 SGHKS and CDR2 YYEKEE (reference sequence). This CDR3 spans 14 amino acids. As DNA, the CDR3 is TGTGCCAGCAGCTTTGAGGGTGTGAGTACTGAAGCTTTCTTT. This sequence encodes CASSFEGVSTEAFF.

This clone was detected once. The gene calls are TRBV12-5 and TRBJ1-3; D gene ambiguous. Germline CDR1 is LGHNT and CDR2 is FRNRAP. This CDR3 comprises 16 residues. The V end lost 2 bases, the J end lost 8 bases, and 19 bases lay between the germline ends. The CDR3 bases are TGTGCTAGTGGTTTGTGGCGGGTTGACGGGCGGGACACCATATATTTT. Its translation is CASGLWRVDGRDTIYF.

The V call is TRBV24-1, the J call TRBJ2-1; D may be TRBD1 or TRBD2 (6 bases each). The V and J ends lost 1 base and 3 bases respectively, with 12 bases between them. CDR1 is KGHDR, CDR2 SFDVKD, per germline. The CDR3 contains 16 residues. In DNA form, the CDR3 reads TGTGCCACCAGTGATTTTACGGGGGCAAGCTACAATGAGCAGTTCTTC. Encoded protein: CATSDFTGASYNEQFF.

The chain carries TRBV4-1 and TRBJ1-5; D may be TRBD1 (5 bases). Germline loops: CDR1 MGHRA, CDR2 YSYEKL. The length of the CDR3 is 16 residues. With 1 base removed from V and 9 bases from J, the gap between germline ends came to 19 bases. As DNA, the CDR3 is TGCGCCAGCAGCCAAGTGGTAGGGACGAGTCGCCGGCCCCAGCATTTT. It yields the protein CASSQVVGTSRRPQHF.

CDR3 bases: TGCGCCAGCAGCGAGGGGAACACTGAAGCTTTCTTT. Translating gives CASSEGNTEAFF. The chain employs TRBV5-1 and TRBJ1-1; D gene uncertain. Germline assignment: CDR1 SGHRS and CDR2 YFSETQ. The CDR3 totals 12 residues. V lost 4 bases, J lost 1 base, and 5 bases lay in between.

V gene TRBV3-1 (or the pseudogene TRBV3-2) combines with J gene TRBJ2-7, with D possibly TRBD1 on 5 matching bases. Trimming left V 4 bases short and J 2 bases short, with 12 bases between. Germline V gives CDR1 LGHDT, CDR2 YNNKEL (reference sequence). CDR3 length equals 14 residues. The CDR3 protein is CASSRRQQTYEQYF. CDR3 coding DNA: TGTGCCAGCAGCCGGAGACAGCAAACCTACGAGCAGTACTTC.

This rearrangement joins TRBV4-1 to TRBJ1-1; D is undetermined. The V end was cut by 8 bases, the J end by 1 base, with 14 bases between. This CDR3 region has 14 residues. The germline V gene encodes CDR1 MGHRA and CDR2 YSYEKL. The CDR3 DNA sequence: TGCGCCAGCGGCCCTGGGTGGGGGAACACTGAAGCTTTCTTT. It specifies CASGPGWGNTEAFF.

The rearrangement joins TRBV19 to TRBJ2-5; the match to TRBD2 covers 13 bases. The CDR3 spans 16 residues. CDR1 is LNHDA, CDR2 SQIVND, per germline (reference sequence). Trimming at V came to 5 bases and at J to 5 bases, leaving 8 bases not matched to a gene. The CDR3 sequence: CASSLTGTSGKETQYF. In nucleotides, the CDR3 is TGTGCCAGTAGTCTTACCGGGACTAGCGGGAAGGAGACCCAGTACTTC.

In this sample, this clone turned up once. The V call is TRBV6-5, the J call TRBJ2-1; D uncertain. There are 14 residues in the CDR3. Germline lookup yields CDR1 MNHEY and CDR2 SVGAGI. The V and J ends lost 5 bases and 8 bases respectively, with 16 bases between them. CDR3 sequence: CASSRLPDGDEQFF. CDR3 in DNA: TGTGCCAGCAGTCGCCTCCCCGATGGGGATGAGCAGTTCTTC.

A word on this clone: The junction shows a germline mismatch at one end, possibly a read error. Other DNA variants within this sample encode the same CDR3. The V and J genes are TRBV5-6 and TRBJ2-7; D remains unclear. This CDR3 contains 12 residues. Germline CDR1 is SGHDT and CDR2 is YYEEEE. The CDR3 protein is CASSFSVYEQYF. The CDR3 DNA reads TGTGCCAGTAGCTTTTCGGTCTACGAGCAGTACTTC.